The present T cell receptor (beta chain) was sequenced within a study of blood T cell repertoires in COVID-19. Study at large: COVID-19 samples from acute and convalescent phases originated in the United States, Italy and Spain.

Sequenced by immunoSEQ multiplex PCR; TCRdb stores in-frame clones only, minus some. The sample lists over 55,000 clones, roughly 90% seen once, with approximately 20% in the top ten. The sample holds a few counts of this clone. The Seattle patients, enrolled during active infection, were followed longitudinally. Sequencing input: peripheral blood. The receptor's source is a woman of 80 years or more with COVID-19, enrolled during active disease.

The CDR3 nucleotides are TGTGCCAGCAGCCGCGGGGGGGACACAGATACGCAGTATTTT. Amino acids: CASSRGGDTDTQYF. The J gene is TRBJ2-3, the V gene TRBV6-4; TRBD2 matches at 9 bases. V was pared by 6 bases and J by 2 bases, with 3 bases of the junction left unmatched. Germline CDR1 MRHNA, CDR2 SNTAGT. This CDR3 region has 14 residues.